This T cell receptor (beta chain) was identified during a study of CD8 T cells in ankylosing spondylitis. Findings of the study overall: A number of the motif variants had already been described in reactive arthritis synovial fluid and blood. It appeared that ankylosing spondylitis blood was characterized by a TCR beta motif of under ten highly homologous variants.

A single record per CDR3 protein comes from TCRdb applying MiXCR to the 5' RACE reads. Here the sample spans more than 600,000 distinct CDR3 sequences, roughly 20% being singletons. The sample holds many counts of this clonotype. As yet, its antigen is unknown. V shed 1 base and J shed 5 bases, with 14 bases lying between them. Germline V lookup: CDR1 MGHRA, CDR2 YSYEKL. The CDR3 runs to 15 residues. The TCR originated in a male donor with ankylosing spondylitis. This chain connects TRBV4-1 to TRBJ1-1, with D perhaps TRBD1 (6 bases). Input material: blood, either unsorted or a sorted T cell fraction (not recorded which). Here the CDR3 reads CASSQVGQGWTEAFF. The CDR3 bases are TGCGCCAGCAGCCAAGTAGGGCAGGGGTGGACTGAAGCTTTCTTT.